A single TCR beta chain is shown here with its context. Profiling relied on immunoSEQ multiplex PCR, and the TCRdb table lists in-frame clones only, not all of them. The sample holds approximately 250,000 clones, approximately 89% seen once. This sample is drawn from a study of blood T cell repertoires in COVID-19. CDR1 MNHEY and CDR2 SVGAGI come from the germline V gene. V was pared by 3 bases and J by 8 bases, with 8 bases of the junction left unmatched. This CDR3 contains 15 residues. V is TRBV6-5 and J is TRBJ2-2; 8 nucleotides line up with TRBD2. Material for sequencing was peripheral blood. The sequence was collected from a man aged 40-50 years with active or convalescent COVID-19. The CDR3 DNA reads TGTGCCAGCAGTTATGACGGGGGGGCGCAGGGGGAGCTGTTTTTT. Protein product: CASSYDGGAQGELFF.